These 29 T cell receptor beta chains share one sample of origin, sequenced in a study of cytomegalovirus exposure and HLA in healthy donors. The PCR was carried out with 60 Vbeta primers and 13 Jbeta primers. Measured with immunoSEQ multiplex PCR; TCRdb has only the in-frame clones, and not every one. This sample has 200,000 or so clones, with more than 60% found just once. Sequenced sample: PBMCs. The receptors stem from a middle-aged man in good health and CMV-seronegative.

This sequence joins TRBV6-5 and TRBJ1-5, with D possibly being TRBD1 (5 bases). Between the trimmed V and J ends, which lost 6 bases and 9 bases, there was a span of 15 bases. The CDR3 is made up of 13 amino acids. Looked up from germline, CDR1 is MNHEY and CDR2 is SVGAGI. CDR3 loop: CASRPSGRGPQHF. As DNA, the CDR3 is TGTGCCAGCAGGCCTTCGGGGCGGGGGCCCCAGCATTTT.

J is TRBJ2-3 and V is TRBV29-1; 7 bases align to TRBD2. With V trimmed by 3 bases and J by 4 bases, 10 bases remained unmatched. This CDR3 is 15 amino acids long. Per the germline V gene, CDR1 is SQVTM and CDR2 is ANQGSEA. The CDR3 DNA reads as TGCAGCGTTGATGGGGCGGGAGATTCGCCAGATACGCAGTATTTT. This translates into CSVDGAGDSPDTQYF.

J is TRBJ2-7 and V is TRBV7-9; a weak D match, TRBD2 (5 bases). Germline CDR1 and CDR2: SEHNR and FQNEAQ (reference sequence). CDR3 length: 16 amino acids. Trimming removed 1 base at V and 4 bases at J, with 17 bases between. CDR3 amino acids: CASSLDARGLSYEQYF. The CDR3, as DNA: TGTGCCAGCAGCTTAGACGCCCGGGGATTGAGTTACGAGCAGTACTTC.

The chain employs TRBV19 and TRBJ2-7; 11 nucleotides align to TRBD1. CDR1 and CDR2 from the germline V gene are LNHDA and SQIVND (reference sequence). The V gene end was trimmed by 8 bases and the J gene end by 3 bases; junction bases not matched to a gene: 3. The CDR3 contains 13 residues. The CDR3, as DNA: TGTGCCAGTTCCGGGACAGGGGGCTACGAGCAGTACTTC. This codes for CASSGTGGYEQYF.

This chain uses TRBV7-2 with TRBJ1-2; 9 bases line up with TRBD1. Germline CDR1 reads SGHTA; CDR2 reads FQGNSA. Losses at the gene ends were 5 bases for V and 5 bases for J; bases not matched to a gene: 3. The CDR3 has 13 residues. The CDR3 nucleotides read TGTGCCAGCAGCCAGGACAGGGGTTATGGCTACACCTTC. This gives the protein CASSQDRGYGYTF.

The J gene is TRBJ1-1, the V gene TRBV6-5; D is ambiguous. The CDR3 extends over 15 amino acids. The V end lost 6 bases, the J end lost 4 bases, and 18 bases lay between the germline ends. Germline assignment: CDR1 MNHEY and CDR2 SVGAGI. The CDR3 nucleotides are TGTGCCAGCAGAAAGGAAGGCAGGAAGGCCACTGAAGCTTTCTTT. Protein sequence: CASRKEGRKATEAFF.

This clone has a handful of counts. The V gene is TRBV10-2, the J gene TRBJ2-2; 7 bases line up with TRBD1. Germline V gene data show CDR1 as WSHSY and CDR2 as SAAADI. This CDR3 has 18 amino acids. J was trimmed by 5 bases and V by 0 bases; bases with no gene match: 12. CDR3 in DNA: TGCGCCAGCAGTGAGTCTGCAGGGGGTGGCGAAAGGACCGGGGAGCTGTTTTTT. It translates to CASSESAGGGERTGELFF.

The rearrangement joins TRBV5-4 to TRBJ2-7; a weak D match, TRBD2 (7 bases). CDR3 length equals 15 residues. The germline V gene encodes CDR1 SGHNT and CDR2 YYREEE (reference sequence). The V gene lost 0 bases and the J gene lost 2 bases, with 12 bases spanning the gap. Here the CDR3 reads CASSLEGGGTYEQYF. The CDR3 DNA reads as TGTGCCAGCAGCTTGGAGGGGGGGGGCACCTACGAGCAGTACTTC.

The genes are TRBV7-9 and TRBJ2-1; possibly TRBD1 for D (6 bases). This CDR3 is 12 amino acids long. V lost 4 bases and J lost 7, with 8 bases in between. CDR1 is SEHNR and CDR2 is FQNEAQ in the germline V gene (reference sequence). CDR3 sequence reads: CASSSQGNEQFF. DNA of the CDR3: TGTGCCAGCAGCTCTCAGGGGAATGAGCAGTTCTTC.

On this clone: The junction and the germline gene differ at one end; a read error may be behind it. The rearrangement uses TRBV7-2 and TRBJ1-3, with D perhaps matching TRBD1 (6 bases). CDR1 is SGHTA and CDR2 is FQGNSA in the germline V gene. The CDR3 has 15 amino acids. The CDR3 region has the DNA TGTGCCAGCACCCCTGGGGGGGCCTCTGGAAACATCATATATTTT. Translating it yields CASTPGGASGNIIYF.

This rearrangement joins TRBV7-2 to TRBJ2-2; perhaps TRBD1 as D (6 bases). This CDR3 spans 16 amino acids. The V gene lost 2 bases and the J gene lost 0 bases, with 10 bases spanning the gap. Germline V gives CDR1 SGHTA, CDR2 FQGNSA. The DNA of the CDR3 is TGTGCCAGCAGCTTATTGGGGGCGGCGAACACCGGGGAGCTGTTTTTT. The encoded protein is CASSLLGAANTGELFF.

The V call is TRBV5-1, the J call TRBJ2-3, with 8 bases that match TRBD1. Germline V gives CDR1 SGHRS, CDR2 YFSETQ. This CDR3 spans 15 amino acids. The trim removed 10 bases at V and 0 bases at J, leaving 10 bases unmatched. This CDR3 is CASWYGQGSTDTQYF. The CDR3 coding sequence is TGCGCCTCTTGGTATGGACAGGGAAGCACAGATACGCAGTATTTT. The complete variable domain, with remaining parts taken from reference TRBV5-1 and TRBJ2-3, reads KAGVTQTPRYLIKTRGQQVTLSCSPISGHRSVSWYQQTPGQGLQFLFEYFSETQRNKGNFPGRFSGRQFSNSRSEMNVSTLELGDSALYLCASWYGQGSTDTQYFGPGTRLTVL.

The V call is TRBV7-2, the J call TRBJ1-5; a possible D gene is TRBD1 (6 bases). V was clipped by 5 bases and J by 3 bases, with 14 bases between them. The CDR3 consists of 15 residues. Germline loops: CDR1 SGHTA, CDR2 FQGNSA. CDR3: CASSQGTSPNQPQHF. CDR3 nucleotide sequence: TGTGCCAGCAGCCAAGGGACATCCCCCAATCAGCCCCAGCATTTT. The full variable domain, with the rest looked up from reference TRBV7-2 and TRBJ1-5, is GAGVSQSPSNKVTEKGKDVELRCDPISGHTALYWYRQSLGQGLEFLIYFQGNSAPDKSGLPSDRFSAERTGGSVSTLTIQRTQQEDSAVYLCASSQGTSPNQPQHFGDGTRLSIL.

The chain joins TRBV30 to TRBJ1-5; D uncertain. This CDR3 region has 13 residues. Germline loops: CDR1 GTSNPN, CDR2 SVGIG (reference sequence). CDR3 protein: CAREGRWGQPQHF. The CDR3 nucleotides read TGTGCTCGGGAAGGAAGATGGGGTCAGCCCCAGCATTTT.

In this sample, this clone turned up once. The chain joins TRBV27 to TRBJ2-7; D is unresolved. With 5 bases removed from V and 7 bases from J, the gap between germline ends came to 9 bases. This CDR3 has 11 amino acids. Germline V gene data show CDR1 as MNHEY and CDR2 as SMNVEV (reference sequence). In DNA, the CDR3 is TGTGCCAGCAGTCTAACCGGGGAGCAGTACTTC. This codes for CASSLTGEQYF.

This clone was recorded a few times. J is TRBJ1-2 and V is TRBV5-4; 10 bases are a match to TRBD1. This CDR3 has 15 residues. Losses at the gene ends were 5 bases for V and 4 bases for J; bases not matched to a gene: 8. The V gene's germline CDR1 is SGHNT and CDR2 YYREEE (reference sequence). The CDR3 is CASRSGTGAAYGYTF. In DNA form, the CDR3 reads TGTGCCAGCAGATCCGGGACAGGGGCGGCCTATGGCTACACCTTC.

V gene TRBV5-5 combines with J gene TRBJ2-7; tentatively, D is TRBD2 (5 bases). Germline CDR1 SGHKS, CDR2 YYEKEE (reference sequence). The CDR3 is 15 amino acids. V lost 4 bases, J lost 0 bases, and 14 bases lay in between. The CDR3 protein is CASSPITGSSYEQYF. The CDR3 region has the DNA TGTGCCAGCAGCCCGATCACGGGGAGCTCCTACGAGCAGTACTTC.

This chain links TRBV10-3 with TRBJ2-5; possible D gene TRBD1, 6 bases. This CDR3 has 13 residues. Trimming pared 6 bases from V and 5 bases from J, leaving 13 bases between. The germline V gene encodes CDR1 ENHRY and CDR2 SYGVKD. The CDR3 bases are TGTGCCATCAGCGGACAGTGGGGGGAGACCCAGTACTTC. It translates to CAISGQWGETQYF.

V usage is TRBV28 and J usage is TRBJ2-7, with D uncertain. V was pared by 3 bases and J by 6 bases, with 12 bases between. The CDR3 sequence is 13 residues long. Germline CDR1 is MDHEN and CDR2 is SYDVKM. The CDR3 DNA sequence: TGTGCCAGCAGTTTCGGGTTTCCCACCGAGCAGTACTTC. Translation gives CASSFGFPTEQYF.

The genes are TRBV5-4 and TRBJ1-2; D gene unclear. Trimming left V 4 bases short and J 9 bases short, with 16 bases between. The V gene's germline CDR1 is SGHNT and CDR2 YYREEE (reference sequence). This CDR3 has 13 amino acids. CDR3 sequence (DNA): TGTGCCAGCAGCGCGGGATTTACACAGCGCTACACCTTC. Translated, it gives CASSAGFTQRYTF.

This clone was picked up one time. This chain connects TRBV5-1 to TRBJ2-5; 7 bases are a match to TRBD1. The closer fit of TRBJ2-7 to the DNA end suggests the J call may be wrong. This CDR3 contains 17 residues. Germline assignment: CDR1 SGHRS and CDR2 YFSETQ. The DNA for the CDR3 is TGCGCCAGCAGCTCGCGAACGGACAGGAAATTGAATTACGAGCAGTACTTC. Translating gives CASSSRTDRKLNYEQYF.

This clone has a single count. The chain has TRBV11-2 and TRBJ2-5; the match to TRBD1 covers 7 bases. This CDR3 has 15 residues. Germline trimming cut 7 bases from V and 5 bases from J; bases unmatched to any gene: 13. Germline CDR1 reads SGHAT; CDR2 reads FQNNGV. The CDR3 coding sequence is TGTGCCAGCACCACTAGGAATACAGGGGTCGAGACCCAGTACTTC. This sequence encodes CASTTRNTGVETQYF. The full variable domain, its missing parts supplied by reference TRBV11-2 and TRBJ2-5, is EAGVAQSPRYKIIEKRQSVAFWCNPISGHATLYWYQQILGQGPKLLIQFQNNGVVDDSQLPKDRFSAERLKGVDSTLKIQPAKLEDSAVYLCASTTRNTGVETQYFGPGTRLLVL.

This chain joins TRBV6-5 and TRBJ2-7, with D possibly matching TRBD1 (6 bases). The V and J ends lost 0 bases and 0 bases respectively, with 12 bases between them. CDR3 size: 16 residues. Germline V gives CDR1 MNHEY, CDR2 SVGAGI. CDR3 DNA sequence: TGTGCCAGCAGTTACTCGAGCACAGGGAGCTCCTACGAGCAGTACTTC. Protein product: CASSYSSTGSSYEQYF.

This chain links TRBV10-3 with TRBJ1-5; 8 bases map to TRBD1. Germline-derived CDR1 and CDR2 are ENHRY and SYGVKD. This CDR3 spans 14 amino acids. The V segment lost 10 bases and the J segment 0 bases; nucleotides outside the gene matches: 5. For the CDR3, the DNA is TGTGCCAGCGAGACAGGGGATAGCAATCAGCCCCAGCATTTT. It encodes CASETGDSNQPQHF.

The table lists this clone with a few counts. V and J are TRBV5-4 and TRBJ2-1; TRBD1 is a possible D gene (5 bases). Trimming took 0 bases from V and 6 from J, leaving 7 bases between them. This CDR3 comprises 13 residues. The germline V gene encodes CDR1 SGHNT and CDR2 YYREEE (reference sequence). DNA for the CDR3: TGTGCCAGCAGCTTGGCAGGGCTCAATGAGCAGTTCTTC. Translating it yields CASSLAGLNEQFF.

The chain joins TRBV7-2 to TRBJ1-1, with 8 positions matching TRBD1. Germline trimming cut 5 bases from V and 9 bases from J; bases unmatched to any gene: 5. Germline loops: CDR1 SGHTA, CDR2 FQGNSA. This CDR3 contains 12 residues. CDR3 bases: TGTGCCAGCAGCCTTCGGGACAGGAAAGCTTTCTTT. Protein: CASSLRDRKAFF.

V usage is TRBV15 and J usage is TRBJ2-3; possibly TRBD2 for D (5 bases). Trimming left V 8 bases short and J 4 bases short, with 16 bases between. The germline CDR1 and CDR2 sequences are LNHNV and YYDKDF (reference sequence). The CDR3 length is 14 residues. The CDR3 coding sequence is TGTGCCACCTTGGCTCACGAGGGTTCAGATACGCAGTATTTT. Translation: CATLAHEGSDTQYF.

The V gene is TRBV19, the J gene TRBJ2-3; tentative D call: TRBD1 (6 bases). The germline V gene has CDR1 LNHDA and CDR2 SQIVND (reference sequence). The CDR3 is 15 amino acids. The V and J ends lost 1 base and 3 bases respectively, with 11 bases between them. CDR3 protein: CASSIAAGTTDTQYF. CDR3 DNA: TGTGCCAGTAGTATAGCGGCAGGGACAACAGATACGCAGTATTTT.

Comments on this clone: One end of the junction varies from germline; a read error may be responsible. The chain combines TRBV7-9 with TRBJ1-4; 8 bases agree with TRBD1. Germline CDR1 SEHNR, CDR2 FQNEAQ (reference sequence). The CDR3 has 18 amino acids. For the CDR3, the DNA is TGTTCCAGCAGCTTAGAGTTCCAGGGGGCAGGAACTAATGAAAAACTGTTTTTT. This gives the protein CSSSLEFQGAGTNEKLFF.